Following are 5 T cell receptor beta chains from one sample sequenced in a study of cytomegalovirus exposure and HLA in healthy donors. A multiplex PCR was run with 60 Vbeta primers and 13 Jbeta primers. Only in-frame clones appear in the TCRdb table, and some are missing; sequencing was by immunoSEQ multiplex PCR. This table holds around 140,000 clones, 65% to 85% found once. The sequencing input was PBMCs. The receptor source for this set is a woman aged 18 to 35 in good health and CMV-seronegative.

The V and J genes are TRBV30 and TRBJ1-3; D is perhaps TRBD1 (5 bases). The CDR3 has 15 amino acids. Germline CDR1 is GTSNPN and CDR2 is SVGIG (reference sequence). Trimming pared 5 bases from V and 4 bases from J, leaving 18 bases between. The CDR3 spells CAWGDLRQIGNTIYF. CDR3 DNA: TGTGCCTGGGGTGATCTTAGACAGATCGGAAACACCATATATTTT. The full variable domain, rest sourced from reference TRBV30 and TRBJ1-3, is SQTIHQWPATLVQPVGSPLSLECTVEGTSNPNLYWYRQAAGRGLQLLFYSVGIGQISSEVPQNLSASRPQDRQFILSSKKLLLSDSGFYLCAWGDLRQIGNTIYFGEGSWLTVV.

The V gene is TRBV19, the J gene TRBJ2-1; the match to TRBD2 covers 8 bases. Germline V gene data show CDR1 as LNHDA and CDR2 as SQIVND (reference sequence). V lost 1 base to trimming and J lost 3 bases; unmatched junction nucleotides: 5. This CDR3 region has 16 residues. The CDR3: CASSIGLAGLYNEQFF. The CDR3 DNA sequence: TGTGCCAGTAGTATAGGTCTAGCGGGCCTCTACAATGAGCAGTTCTTC.

The gene calls are TRBV27 and TRBJ2-1; D ambiguous. Germline lookup yields CDR1 MNHEY and CDR2 SMNVEV (reference sequence). Trimming took off 5 bases at V and 9 bases at J, with 8 bases between the two ends. This CDR3 spans 11 amino acids. CDR3 amino acids: CASSLPGEQFF. The CDR3 region has the DNA TGTGCCAGCAGTCTACCGGGTGAGCAGTTCTTC.

The chain joins TRBV4-2 to TRBJ2-2; 11 bases align to TRBD2. Looked up from germline, CDR1 is LGHNA and CDR2 is YNFKEQ. V lost 1 base, J lost 4 bases, and 5 bases stayed unmatched. This CDR3 region has 17 residues. DNA for the CDR3: TGTGCCAGCAGCCAAGCTCATAGCGGGAGGGGCACCGGGGAGCTGTTTTTT. This gives the protein CASSQAHSGRGTGELFF.

This clone showed up just a few times. The chain employs TRBV30 and TRBJ2-7; a weak D match, TRBD2 (5 bases). V was shortened by 3 bases and J by 4 bases, with 13 bases between the two germline ends. This CDR3 contains 13 residues. Germline CDR1 and CDR2: GTSNPN and SVGIG (reference sequence). CDR3 sequence reads: CAWREDGPYEQYF. CDR3 DNA: TGTGCCTGGAGGGAGGACGGGCCTTACGAGCAGTACTTC. The variable domain in full, completed from reference TRBV30 and TRBJ2-7, reads SQTIHQWPATLVQPVGSPLSLECTVEGTSNPNLYWYRQAAGRGLQLLFYSVGIGQISSEVPQNLSASRPQDRQFILSSKKLLLSDSGFYLCAWREDGPYEQYFGPGTRLTVT.